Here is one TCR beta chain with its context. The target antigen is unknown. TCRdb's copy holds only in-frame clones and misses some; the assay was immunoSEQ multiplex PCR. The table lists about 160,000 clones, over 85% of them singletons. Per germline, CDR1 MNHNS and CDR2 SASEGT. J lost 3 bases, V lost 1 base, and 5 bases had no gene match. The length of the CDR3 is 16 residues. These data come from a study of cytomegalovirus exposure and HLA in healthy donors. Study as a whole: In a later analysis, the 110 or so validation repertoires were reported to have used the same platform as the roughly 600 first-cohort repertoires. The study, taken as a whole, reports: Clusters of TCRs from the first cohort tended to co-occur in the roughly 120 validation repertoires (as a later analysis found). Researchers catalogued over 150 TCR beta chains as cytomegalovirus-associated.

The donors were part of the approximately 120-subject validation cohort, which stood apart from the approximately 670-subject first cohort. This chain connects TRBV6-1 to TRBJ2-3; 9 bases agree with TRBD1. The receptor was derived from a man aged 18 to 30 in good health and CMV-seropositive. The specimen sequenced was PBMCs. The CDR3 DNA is TGTGCCAGCAGTGAAGGAACAGGGGGCTGGACAGATACGCAGTATTTT. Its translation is CASSEGTGGWTDTQYF.